A selection of T cell receptor beta chains follows, all from one sample in a study of blood T cells in healthy people across ages. One entry per CDR3 protein results from TCRdb running MiXCR on the 5' RACE reads. The sample records roughly 680,000 distinct CDR3 sequences, 52% being singletons. The specimen sequenced was blood. The receptors originated from a woman aged 80 or older in good health. Each CDR3 is given with its conserved first and last residue. The order of the fields is V gene, D gene, CDR3 protein. The D gene is left open where the match is weak.

v_call: TRBV20-1; d_call: NA; cdr3_aa: CSALATGDNSPLHF
v_call: TRBV20-1; d_call: TRBD2; cdr3_aa: CSARATSGRQETQYF
v_call: TRBV29-1; d_call: NA; cdr3_aa: CSVEDMSRETQYF
v_call: TRBV5-1; d_call: NA; cdr3_aa: CASSLAVGEQETQYF
v_call: TRBV12-3/TRBV12-4; d_call: NA; cdr3_aa: CASSFGGDYGYTF
v_call: TRBV27; d_call: NA; cdr3_aa: CASSFPGPYNEQFF
v_call: TRBV5-5; d_call: NA; cdr3_aa: CASSLARVGHYISGNTIYF
v_call: TRBV29-1; d_call: NA; cdr3_aa: CSVDTSLYNEQFF
v_call: TRBV13; d_call: TRBD2; cdr3_aa: CASSLSSGGTDSYNEQFF
v_call: TRBV12-3/TRBV12-4; d_call: NA; cdr3_aa: CASSLLGRYNEQFF
v_call: TRBV3-1; d_call: TRBD1; cdr3_aa: CASSQDVGTGFEKLFF
v_call: TRBV29-1; d_call: NA; cdr3_aa: CSVEDPGTRRFF
v_call: TRBV20-1; d_call: NA; cdr3_aa: CSALSLSGRNEQFF
v_call: TRBV6-4; d_call: NA; cdr3_aa: CASSVSPGSLSTDTQYF
v_call: TRBV7-8; d_call: NA; cdr3_aa: CASNEDGGTPNEQLF
v_call: TRBV4-2; d_call: NA; cdr3_aa: CASSQEAATPKNIQYF
v_call: TRBV21-1; d_call: NA; cdr3_aa: CASTKGGNEQFF
v_call: TRBV7-2; d_call: TRBD2; cdr3_aa: CASSSSGLARSSYNEQFF
v_call: TRBV7-9; d_call: TRBD1; cdr3_aa: CASSRLGQGVLDTQYF
v_call: TRBV29-1; d_call: NA; cdr3_aa: CSVSGPGVPGAFF
v_call: TRBV20-1; d_call: TRBD2; cdr3_aa: CSARDALLAGGLYNEQFF
v_call: TRBV24-1; d_call: NA; cdr3_aa: CATNRGGASYNEQYF
v_call: TRBV12-5; d_call: NA; cdr3_aa: CASASGSDQETQYF
v_call: TRBV5-1; d_call: NA; cdr3_aa: CASSFLDSGTEAFF
v_call: TRBV10-3; d_call: TRBD2; cdr3_aa: CAINPTSGPTDTQYF
v_call: TRBV20-1; d_call: NA; cdr3_aa: CSANRVRGLYEQYF